Listed below are T cell receptor beta chains from one sample, sequenced in a study of cytomegalovirus exposure and HLA in healthy donors. This table comes from immunoSEQ multiplex PCR, and its TCRdb copy is limited to in-frame clones, with some not included. Of about 130,000 clones listed, 82% are singletons. Sequenced input: PBMCs. The receptors were sampled from a young man in good health and CMV-seropositive. Each CDR3 is given with its conserved first and last residue. The D gene is left open where the match is weak. Rows may omit the clone size; those that give it use once, few, many or a size class.

abundance: .; j_gene: TRBJ1-4; d_gene: TRBD1; v_gene: TRBV7-2; CDR3nt: TGTGCCAGCAGCTTCAGGACAGGAGCAGGGGAAAAACTGTTTTTT; CDR3aa: CASSFRTGAGEKLFF
abundance: once; j_gene: TRBJ2-7; d_gene: TRBD2; v_gene: TRBV6-6; CDR3nt: TGTGCCAGCGGCACAGGACTAGCGGGAGGTGCCTACGAGCAGTACTTC; CDR3aa: CASGTGLAGGAYEQYF
abundance: .; j_gene: TRBJ1-2; d_gene: .; v_gene: TRBV27; CDR3nt: TGTGCCAGCAGTCTTCCCGGGTCGGGCTACACCTTC; CDR3aa: CASSLPGSGYTF
abundance: .; j_gene: TRBJ2-1; d_gene: .; v_gene: TRBV2; CDR3nt: TGTGCCAGCAGTGCGGAGTGGGACAATGAGCAGTTCTTC; CDR3aa: CASSAEWDNEQFF
abundance: once; j_gene: TRBJ2-5; d_gene: TRBD2; v_gene: TRBV7-8; CDR3nt: TGTGCCAGCAGCCCCGGGACTAGCGGAGAACTCCAAGAGACCCAGTACTTC; CDR3aa: CASSPGTSGELQETQYF
abundance: .; j_gene: TRBJ2-6; d_gene: .; v_gene: TRBV27; CDR3nt: TGTGCCAGCAGTCTTCAGGCCTTCTCTGGGGCCAACGTCCTGACTTTC; CDR3aa: CASSLQAFSGANVLTF
abundance: .; j_gene: TRBJ2-5; d_gene: TRBD1; v_gene: TRBV5-4; CDR3nt: TGTGCCAGCAGCCTTACAGGGGTTGTAGAGACCCAGTACTTC; CDR3aa: CASSLTGVVETQYF
abundance: .; j_gene: TRBJ2-7; d_gene: TRBD1; v_gene: TRBV5-4; CDR3nt: TGTGCCAGCAGCTTGCAACAGGGGGCGGGAGAGCAGTACTTC; CDR3aa: CASSLQQGAGEQYF
abundance: .; j_gene: TRBJ2-1; d_gene: .; v_gene: TRBV12-1; CDR3nt: TGTGCCAGCAGCTCACAGTCCCTAGGGGATGAGCAGTTCTTC; CDR3aa: CASSSQSLGDEQFF
abundance: .; j_gene: TRBJ2-6; d_gene: .; v_gene: TRBV21-1; CDR3nt: TGTGCCAGCAGCAAAGGGTCTCGACAGGGCGCTGGGGCCAACGTCCTGACTTTC; CDR3aa: CASSKGSRQGAGANVLTF
abundance: .; j_gene: TRBJ1-4; d_gene: TRBD1; v_gene: TRBV27; CDR3nt: TGTGCCAGCAGTTTACAGGGGGAGTTCGGAAAACTGTTTTTT; CDR3aa: CASSLQGEFGKLFF
abundance: .; j_gene: TRBJ1-1; d_gene: .; v_gene: TRBV6-6; CDR3nt: TGTGCCAGCCGACAACGGGGGATAACTGAAGCTTTCTTT; CDR3aa: CASRQRGITEAFF
abundance: few; j_gene: TRBJ1-5; d_gene: TRBD1; v_gene: TRBV27; CDR3nt: TGTGCCAGCAGTCCGACGACAGGGGCTCAGCCCCAGCATTTT; CDR3aa: CASSPTTGAQPQHF